These 20 T cell receptor beta chains were all obtained from the same sample, sequenced in a study of OX40 agonist ivuxolimab in advanced cancers. Data came from immunoSEQ multiplex PCR; TCRdb stores just in-frame clones and leaves some out. The data show about 98,000 clones, about 92% seen once. The starting material was CD4+ or CD8+ T cells sorted from blood, obtained in a trial of the OX40 agonist ivuxolimab. These receptors all come from an adult with an advanced solid tumor such as melanoma, head and neck, liver or kidney cancer.

This chain connects TRBV2 to TRBJ2-3, with TRBD2 identical over 9 bases. The CDR3 contains 17 residues. Trimming cost V 6 bases and J 1 base; bases outside gene matches: 11. Germline CDR1 reads SNHLY; CDR2 reads FYNNEI. CDR3 sequence reads: CASSDPVASGGTDTQYF. The CDR3, as DNA: TGTGCCAGCAGCGATCCGGTCGCTAGCGGGGGCACAGATACGCAGTATTTT.

The chain couples TRBV30 to TRBJ2-5; possibly TRBD2 for D (7 bases). Germline-derived CDR1 and CDR2 are GTSNPN and SVGIG (reference sequence). The length of the CDR3 is 15 residues. Trimming stripped 1 base from V and 4 bases from J, with 16 bases between. Here the CDR3 reads CAWSAGGQYRETQYF. The DNA of the CDR3 is TGTGCCTGGAGTGCCGGGGGGCAGTATCGAGAGACCCAGTACTTC.

The CDR3 is CASSQASGAYNEQFF. The CDR3, as DNA: TGCGCCAGCAGCCAGGCTAGCGGGGCATACAATGAGCAGTTCTTC. The chain employs TRBV5-1 and TRBJ2-1; 9 positions match TRBD2. The length of the CDR3 is 15 residues. V dropped 4 bases and J dropped 4; count of bases not matched to a gene: 6. Germline V lookup: CDR1 SGHRS, CDR2 YFSETQ.

This chain uses TRBV9 with TRBJ2-2; tentatively, D is TRBD1 (6 bases). Trimming removed 3 bases from V and 7 bases from J, with 16 bases in between. This CDR3 comprises 15 residues. The germline V gene encodes CDR1 SGDLS and CDR2 YYNGEE. The CDR3 nucleotides are TGTGCCAGCAGCGAGACCGGGACACTCAGCGGGGAGCTGTTTTTT. Protein sequence: CASSETGTLSGELFF.

V usage is TRBV11-2 and J usage is TRBJ2-3, with TRBD2 matching 8 bases. The CDR3 sequence is 18 residues long. V was clipped by 5 bases and J by 4 bases; unmatched bases: 17. Germline CDR1 is SGHAT and CDR2 is FQNNGV. CDR3 region: CASSPPSGTRSLADTQYF. Here the CDR3 DNA reads TGTGCCAGCAGCCCTCCCTCCGGGACTAGATCCTTGGCAGATACGCAGTATTTT.

The chain is built from TRBV15 and TRBJ2-1; 11 bases line up with TRBD1. This CDR3 is built from 20 residues. CDR1 LNHNV and CDR2 YYDKDF come from the germline V gene (reference sequence). The trim removed 1 base at V and 4 bases at J, leaving 15 bases unmatched. CDR3 nucleotide sequence: TGTGCCACCAGCAGAGCAGCCGGGACAGGGGGATGGAGCCGATACAATGAGCAGTTCTTC. This encodes CATSRAAGTGGWSRYNEQFF. The complete variable domain, with remaining parts taken from reference TRBV15 and TRBJ2-1, reads DAMVIQNPRYQVTQFGKPVTLSCSQTLNHNVMYWYQQKSSQAPKLLFHYYDKDFNNEADTPDNFQSRRPNTSFCFLDIRSPGLGDTAMYLCATSRAAGTGGWSRYNEQFFGPGTRLTVL.

This sequence joins TRBV11-3 and TRBJ2-1; TRBD2 matches at 11 bases. The CDR3 spans 16 residues. Losses at the gene ends were 5 bases for V and 4 bases for J; bases not matched to a gene: 7. The V gene's germline CDR1 is SGHNT and CDR2 YENEEA. CDR3 sequence reads: CASSPTGTSGYNEQFF. CDR3 DNA sequence: TGTGCCAGCAGCCCCACCGGGACTAGCGGATACAATGAGCAGTTCTTC.

This sequence joins TRBV7-9 and TRBJ2-3; D may match TRBD1 or TRBD2 (5 bases each). Germline-derived CDR1 and CDR2 are SEHNR and FQNEAQ (reference sequence). The V end lost 8 bases, the J end lost 4 bases, and 13 bases lay between the germline ends. The CDR3 contains 13 residues. The CDR3 coding sequence is TGTGCCAGCGGGGCCTCGGGACCAGATACGCAGTATTTT. Translated: CASGASGPDTQYF.

J is TRBJ2-4 and V is TRBV14; D gene uncertain. The CDR3 covers 14 residues. Looked up from germline, CDR1 is SGHDN and CDR2 is FVKESK. V lost 4 bases, J lost 0 bases, and 7 bases lay in between. The CDR3 nucleotides read TGTGCCAGCAGCCGCTCGGGAGCCAAAAACATTCAGTACTTC. Protein product: CASSRSGAKNIQYF.

The chain links TRBV19 to TRBJ1-5; no clear D. The CDR3 is 13 residues long. Germline V gene data show CDR1 as LNHDA and CDR2 as SQIVND (reference sequence). Trimming pared 7 bases from V and 5 bases from J, leaving 12 bases between. CDR3 nucleotide sequence: TGTGCCAGTAACCTTTTCGGGTATCAGCCCCAGCATTTT. It codes for CASNLFGYQPQHF. The variable domain in full, completed from reference TRBV19 and TRBJ1-5, reads DGGITQSPKYLFRKEGQNVTLSCEQNLNHDAMYWYRQDPGQGLRLIYYSQIVNDFQKGDIAEGYSVSREKKESFPLTVTSAQKNPTAFYLCASNLFGYQPQHFGDGTRLSIL.

The J gene is TRBJ2-3, the V gene TRBV19; TRBD2 aligns across 8 bases. The CDR3 runs to 16 residues. Losses at the gene ends were 3 bases for V and 5 bases for J; bases not matched to a gene: 10. Germline CDR1 is LNHDA and CDR2 is SQIVND (reference sequence). CDR3: CASSIRGAGVGDTQYF. The CDR3 DNA reads TGTGCCAGTAGTATTAGGGGAGCGGGAGTTGGAGATACGCAGTATTTT.

J is TRBJ1-5 and V is TRBV30, with 8 bases identical to TRBD1. In germline, CDR1 is GTSNPN, CDR2 SVGIG (reference sequence). CDR3 length: 13 amino acids. With 1 base clipped from V and 7 bases from J, the junction kept 3 bases outside the gene matches. Here the CDR3 DNA reads TGTGCCTGGAGTGCAGGGGGCGGGCAGCCCCAGCATTTT. This gives the protein CAWSAGGGQPQHF.

This chain links TRBV7-8 with TRBJ2-1; 8 bases map to TRBD1. This CDR3 comprises 18 residues. Germline CDR1 and CDR2: SGHVS and FQNEAQ. V lost 5 bases and J lost 4; bases outside the gene matches: 16. The CDR3 DNA reads TGTGCCAGCAGCCCCAGTGGGGGCGGACAGGGCGGGTACAATGAGCAGTTCTTC. Protein product: CASSPSGGGQGGYNEQFF.

This clone was seen a single time. Here the CDR3 DNA reads TGTGCCAGCAGAAAAACTAGCGGGAGGGGGTGGACTAGCACAGATACGCAGTATTTT. Its protein is CASRKTSGRGWTSTDTQYF. This chain links TRBV28 with TRBJ2-3, with TRBD2 matching 13 bases. The CDR3 runs to 19 residues. The germline V gene has CDR1 MDHEN and CDR2 SYDVKM. Trimming took 6 bases from V and 0 from J; bases not matched to a gene: 12.

This sequence joins TRBV10-3 and TRBJ1-2, with TRBD1 as a possible D gene (6 bases). The germline gives CDR1 ENHRY, CDR2 SYGVKD. Trimming removed 1 base from V and 6 bases from J, with 12 bases in between. This CDR3 is 14 amino acids long. The CDR3 DNA reads as TGTGCCATCAGTGAGTTGGGGGCTGGGAATGGCTACACCTTC. Translating it yields CAISELGAGNGYTF.

The chain has TRBV19 and TRBJ2-1; D is unclear. The CDR3 covers 12 residues. The germline CDR1 and CDR2 sequences are LNHDA and SQIVND (reference sequence). The V end lost 5 bases, the J end lost 7 bases, and 9 bases lay between the germline ends. CDR3 sequence (DNA): TGTGCCAGTAGTCTGGGTAGGAATGAGCAGTTCTTC. Its protein product is CASSLGRNEQFF.

J is TRBJ2-7 and V is TRBV28, with D maybe TRBD2 (5 bases). The length of the CDR3 is 13 residues. V was cut by 6 bases and J by 2 bases, with 11 bases left in between. Germline CDR1 MDHEN, CDR2 SYDVKM. The CDR3 nucleotides are TGTGCCAGCAGCAGAGGACTCACCTACGAGCAGTACGTC. This sequence encodes CASSRGLTYEQYV.

The chain recombines TRBV30 with TRBJ1-4; tentative D call: TRBD1 (5 bases). Trimming pared 0 bases from V and 7 bases from J, leaving 15 bases between. Germline V gene lookup returns CDR1 GTSNPN and CDR2 SVGIG (reference sequence). CDR3 length: 15 residues. The CDR3 region is CAWSVQGDGGEKLFF. The DNA of the CDR3 is TGTGCCTGGAGTGTACAAGGGGACGGGGGTGAAAAACTGTTTTTT.

This chain links TRBV29-1 with TRBJ2-1; TRBD2 matches at 10 bases. Trimming at V came to 5 bases and at J to 12 bases, leaving 7 bases not matched to a gene. There are 12 residues in the CDR3. Germline V CDR1 and CDR2: SQVTM, ANQGSEA. The chain's CDR3 is CSVPLAGDRQFF. In DNA, the CDR3 is TGCAGCGTTCCCCTAGCGGGAGATCGGCAGTTCTTC.

The chain links TRBV9 to TRBJ2-5; D ambiguous. CDR3 length equals 13 residues. With 0 bases removed from V and 5 bases from J, the gap between germline ends came to 8 bases. The V gene's germline CDR1 is SGDLS and CDR2 YYNGEE. The CDR3 protein is CASSVGAAETQYF. The DNA for the CDR3 is TGTGCCAGCAGCGTAGGGGCGGCGGAGACCCAGTACTTC. Complete variable domain (other parts from reference TRBV9 and TRBJ2-5): DSGVTQTPKHLITATGQRVTLRCSPRSGDLSVYWYQQSLDQGLQFLIQYYNGEERAKGNILERFSAQQFPDLHSELNLSSLELGDSALYFCASSVGAAETQYFGPGTRLLVL.